Listed here are 10 T cell receptor beta chains from one sample, sequenced in a study of cytomegalovirus exposure and HLA in healthy donors. The primer mix had 60 Vbeta and 13 Jbeta primers. The assay was immunoSEQ multiplex PCR, and TCRdb's table has in-frame clones only and misses some. Of about 110,000 clones in the sample, around two thirds are singletons; the top ten hold over 3.5%. The material sequenced was PBMCs. The receptors derive from a man between 25 and 39 years old in good health and CMV-seropositive.

This chain links TRBV2 with TRBJ1-3; weak D call: TRBD1 (5 bases). Germline V gene lookup returns CDR1 SNHLY and CDR2 FYNNEI. CDR3 length: 13 amino acids. Deletions cut 6 bases from V and 4 bases from J, with 10 bases between. The CDR3 sequence: CASRGLPGNTIYF. The CDR3 coding sequence is TGTGCCAGCAGGGGGCTACCCGGAAACACCATATATTTT.

This chain links TRBV5-1 with TRBJ1-1; TRBD1 agrees at 8 bases. V trimming: 4 bases; J trimming: 4 bases; junction bases outside the gene matches: 3. Germline-derived CDR1 and CDR2 are SGHRS and YFSETQ. This CDR3 is built from 13 residues. CDR3 DNA: TGCGCCAGCAGCGCTACAGGGGGCACTGAAGCTTTCTTT. This sequence encodes CASSATGGTEAFF.

CDR3 in DNA: TGTGCCAGCAGCTTGGTCGGGCGGGGAAACCAAGAGACCCAGTACTTC. It codes for CASSLVGRGNQETQYF. The chain combines TRBV11-3 with TRBJ2-5; D is possibly TRBD2 (6 bases). Germline CDR1 and CDR2: SGHNT and YENEEA. The V gene lost 3 bases and the J gene lost 0 bases, with 14 bases spanning the gap. The CDR3 runs to 16 residues.

The chain is built from TRBV11-3 and TRBJ2-5; D not resolved. The J call may be incorrect, as the DNA end agrees better with TRBJ2-7. The germline V gene has CDR1 SGHNT and CDR2 YENEEA. The CDR3 is 14 residues long. DNA for the CDR3: TGTGCCAGCAGCCCCGACACTTTCCTGACCGAGCAGTACTTC. Translated, it gives CASSPDTFLTEQYF.

This clone has only a few counts. The chain links TRBV7-9 to TRBJ1-2; perhaps TRBD1 as D (6 bases). This CDR3 is 14 amino acids long. Trimming took off 1 base at V and 0 bases at J, with 6 bases between the two ends. The V gene's germline CDR1 is SEHNR and CDR2 FQNEAQ (reference sequence). The CDR3 bases are TGTGCCAGCAGCTTAGACAGGGCTAACTATGGCTACACCTTC. It encodes CASSLDRANYGYTF.

V usage is TRBV6-5 and J usage is TRBJ2-5; D unresolved. TRBJ2-7 explains the end of the DNA better; the J call may be wrong. This CDR3 is built from 14 residues. Germline lookup yields CDR1 MNHEY and CDR2 SVGAGI. Written as DNA, the CDR3 is TGTGCCAGCAGTTACAGGTCAGCGAGCCACGAGCAGTACTTC. Its translation is CASSYRSASHEQYF.

This clone was recorded a few times. The gene calls are TRBV14 and TRBJ2-7; D gene ambiguous. The CDR3 totals 14 residues. V lost 5 bases to trimming and J lost 2 bases, with 13 bases between them. Germline CDR1 reads SGHDN; CDR2 reads FVKESK. The CDR3: CASSVTWSAYEQYF. In nucleotides, the CDR3 is TGTGCCAGCAGCGTCACTTGGAGCGCCTACGAGCAGTACTTC. Variable domain in full (rest from reference TRBV14 and TRBJ2-7): EAGVTQFPSHSVIEKGQTVTLRCDPISGHDNLYWYRRVMGKEIKFLLHFVKESKQDESGMPNNRFLAERTGGTYSTLKVQPAELEDSGVYFCASSVTWSAYEQYFGPGTRLTVT.

This clone was picked up a small number of times. The chain links TRBV5-6 to TRBJ2-7; D assignment may be TRBD1 or TRBD2 (5 bases each). The CDR3 totals 13 residues. The germline CDR1 and CDR2 sequences are SGHDT and YYEEEE. V dropped 4 bases and J dropped 5 bases, with 13 bases sitting between them. The DNA for the CDR3 is TGTGCCAGCAGCCTGGGACCGGGAAACGAGCAGTACTTC. This encodes CASSLGPGNEQYF.

V is TRBV5-6 and J is TRBJ2-1, with 8 positions matching TRBD1. CDR1 and CDR2 (germline): SGHDT, YYEEEE. J lost 4 bases, V lost 6 bases, and 6 bases had no gene match. There are 14 residues in the CDR3. For the CDR3, the DNA is TGTGCCAGCACCGCAGGGGGCAATTACAATGAGCAGTTCTTC. As protein: CASTAGGNYNEQFF.

The chain links TRBV2 to TRBJ1-5; 10 bases are shared with TRBD1. Germline CDR1 and CDR2: SNHLY and FYNNEI. The J segment lost 6 bases and the V segment lost 10 bases, leaving 6 bases of the junction unmatched. The CDR3 contains 13 residues. The CDR3 reads CAMRQGAGQPQHF. The CDR3 DNA follows: TGTGCCATGCGACAGGGGGCGGGTCAGCCCCAGCATTTT.